This TCR beta chain was sequenced for a study of patients and donors after allogeneic stem cell transplantation. MiXCR, run by TCRdb on the RT-PCR reads, gives a single entry per CDR3 protein. This table holds fewer than 75,000 distinct CDR3 sequences, less than 15% found once. Germline lookup yields CDR1 SGHRS and CDR2 YFSETQ. The ends were cut back, 0 bases at V and 3 bases at J, with 13 bases in the middle. The CDR3 contains 16 residues. This clonotype was sampled from a human donor who was either an allogeneic HSCT recipient or a stem cell or donor lymphocyte infusion donor (not recorded which). It is not recorded whose cells these are; they may come from a transplant donor. Sample: blood, either unsorted or a sorted T cell fraction (not recorded which). The rearrangement joins TRBV5-1 to TRBJ2-1; no reliable D call. As DNA, the CDR3 is TGCGCCAGCAGCTTGGCCCCCGCCGACGTCTACAATGAGCAGTTCTTC. Amino acids: CASSLAPADVYNEQFF.